These T cell receptor beta chains were read from a single sample in a study of early T cells in non-severe SARS-CoV-2 infection. TCRdb re-called the 5' RACE reads through MiXCR, storing one row per CDR3 protein. The sample contains 70,000 to 85,000 distinct CDR3 sequences, 12% of which appear only once. Input material: whole blood. The receptors stem from an adult who was a healthcare worker with PCR-confirmed SARS-CoV-2 infection or an uninfected control (not recorded which). Both conserved end residues are part of each CDR3. Each record gives: D gene, V gene, clone size, J gene, CDR3 DNA, CDR3 protein. The D gene is left open where the match is weak. The size field is filled for only some rows; it gives once, few, many or a size class.

TRBD1	TRBV27	NA	TRBJ2-2	TGTGCCAGCAGTGTCAAGCGGACAGGGAGCACCGGGGAGCTGTTTTTT	CASSVKRTGSTGELFF
NA	TRBV5-1	NA	TRBJ2-3	TGCGCCAGCAGCTTGTCGGCGGGAACAACAGATACGCAGTATTTT	CASSLSAGTTDTQYF
NA	TRBV7-6	many	TRBJ2-7	TGTGCCAGCAGCCACCCCCCCTACGAGCAGTACTTC	CASSHPPYEQYF
NA	TRBV6-6	NA	TRBJ1-2	TGTGCCAGCAGTATGACAAAGAACTATGGCTACACCTTC	CASSMTKNYGYTF
TRBD1	TRBV10-3	NA	TRBJ2-3	TGTGCCACGACAGGGAACGGGGATGGAGATACGCAGTATTTT	CATTGNGDGDTQYF
TRBD1	TRBV3-1	few	TRBJ1-1	TGTGCCAGCAGCCCCAGGGACAGTGGGAATGAAGCTTTCTTT	CASSPRDSGNEAFF
NA	TRBV5-1	few	TRBJ1-1	TGCGCCAGCAGCTTGTCGGGCCAGGCAAACACTGAAGCTTTCTTT	CASSLSGQANTEAFF
TRBD1	TRBV12-3/TRBV12-4	many	TRBJ1-2	TGTGCCAGCCGTCCCGGGACAGCTAACTATGGCTACACCTTC	CASRPGTANYGYTF
NA	TRBV27	NA	TRBJ1-6	TGTGCCAGCAGTTTAACAGCGACTTATTCACCCCTCCACTTT	CASSLTATYSPLHF
NA	TRBV4-1	NA	TRBJ1-1	TGCGCCAGCAGCCAATTGACAGCGAACACTGAAGCTTTCTTT	CASSQLTANTEAFF
NA	TRBV30	NA	TRBJ1-6	TGTGCCTGGAGTTCTGGCACGCGGTCACCCCTCCACTTT	CAWSSGTRSPLHF
NA	TRBV29-1	few	TRBJ2-1	TGCAGCGTTGGTTACAATGAGCAGTTCTTC	CSVGYNEQFF
TRBD1	TRBV6-2/TRBV6-3	few	TRBJ2-3	TGTGCCAGCAGGACGACAGGGGGGAATACGCAGTATTTT	CASRTTGGNTQYF
NA	TRBV18	few	TRBJ1-1	TGTGCCAGCTCACCACAGAGAACTGAAGCTTTCTTT	CASSPQRTEAFF
NA	TRBV7-6	NA	TRBJ2-5	TGTGCCAGCAGCTTATCAACCATCCAAGAGACCCAGTACTTC	CASSLSTIQETQYF
NA	TRBV7-9	few	TRBJ2-7	TGTGCCAGCAGCGACACTTCCTCCTACGAGCAGTACTTC	CASSDTSSYEQYF
TRBD1	TRBV6-5	once	TRBJ1-2	TGTGCCAGCTGTTACTCGATTCGAGGGGGCAAAGGCTACACCTTC	CASCYSIRGGKGYTF
NA	TRBV9	many	TRBJ2-3	TGTGCCAGCAGCGTAGGAAACGGTCGAGACGGGGATACGCAGTATTTT	CASSVGNGRDGDTQYF
TRBD2	TRBV7-2	few	TRBJ2-3	TGTGCCAGCAGCTCCCGGACTAGCGGGCCCACAGATACGCAGTATTTT	CASSSRTSGPTDTQYF
TRBD2	TRBV5-1	many	TRBJ2-3	TGCGCCAGCAGCGTGACTAGCGGGGCCTACACAGATACGCAGTATTTT	CASSVTSGAYTDTQYF